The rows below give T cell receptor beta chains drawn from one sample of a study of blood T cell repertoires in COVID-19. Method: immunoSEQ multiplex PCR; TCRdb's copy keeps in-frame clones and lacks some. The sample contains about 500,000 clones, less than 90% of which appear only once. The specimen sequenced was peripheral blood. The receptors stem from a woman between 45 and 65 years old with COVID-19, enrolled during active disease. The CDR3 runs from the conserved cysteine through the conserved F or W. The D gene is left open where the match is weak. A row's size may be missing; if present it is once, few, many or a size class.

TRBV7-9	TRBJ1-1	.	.	CASSLMRTEAFF	TGTGCCAGCAGCTTGATGAGGACTGAAGCTTTCTTT
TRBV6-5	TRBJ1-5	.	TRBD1	CASKRGQYSNQPQHF	TGTGCCAGCAAGAGGGGACAGTATAGCAATCAGCCCCAGCATTTT
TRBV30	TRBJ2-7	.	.	CAWSTGTIYEQYF	TGTGCCTGGAGTACAGGTACTATATACGAGCAGTACTTC
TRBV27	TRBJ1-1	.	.	CASSSALGGWDTEAFF	TGTGCCAGCAGTTCGGCCCTGGGGGGGTGGGACACTGAAGCTTTCTTT
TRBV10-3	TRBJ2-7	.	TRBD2	CAIKVAGAYEQYF	TGTGCCATCAAGGTAGCGGGGGCCTACGAGCAGTACTTC
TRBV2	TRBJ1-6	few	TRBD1	CASSPDRGAGSPLHF	TGTGCCAGCAGTCCCGACAGGGGAGCGGGATCACCCCTCCACTTT
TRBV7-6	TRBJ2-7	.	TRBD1	CASSPGTGDYEQYF	TGTGCCAGCAGCCCCGGGACAGGGGACTACGAGCAGTACTTC
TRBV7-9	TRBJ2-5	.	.	CAIQGGSQETQYF	TGTGCCATCCAGGGGGGTTCCCAAGAGACCCAGTACTTC
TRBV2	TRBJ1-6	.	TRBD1	CASILRDSDSPLHF	TGTGCCAGCATCCTCCGGGACAGCGATTCACCCCTCCACTTT
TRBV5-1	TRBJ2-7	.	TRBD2	CASSIDTSGRYEQYF	TGCGCCAGCAGCATTGACACTAGCGGGCGGTACGAGCAGTACTTC
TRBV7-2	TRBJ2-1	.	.	CASSFSGGSTNEQFF	TGTGCCAGCAGCTTCAGTGGTGGGAGTACGAATGAGCAGTTCTTC
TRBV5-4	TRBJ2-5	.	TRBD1	CASSLRGPAETQYF	TGTGCCAGCAGCCTCAGGGGGCCGGCAGAGACCCAGTACTTC
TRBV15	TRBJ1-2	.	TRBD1	CATSRGGTDYGYTF	TGTGCCACCAGCAGAGGAGGGACAGATTATGGCTACACCTTC
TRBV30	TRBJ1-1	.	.	CAWFSFPPPSPNTEAFF	TGTGCCTGGTTTTCTTTTCCTCCCCCCTCTCCGAACACTGAAGCTTTCTTT
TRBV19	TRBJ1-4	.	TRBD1	CASGTGANEKLFF	TGTGCCAGCGGGACAGGGGCTAATGAAAAACTGTTTTTT
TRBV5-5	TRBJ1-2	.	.	CASSLGRWTPGHGYTF	TGTGCCAGCAGCTTGGGTCGATGGACACCAGGGCATGGCTACACCTTC
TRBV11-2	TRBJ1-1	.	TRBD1	CASSLVQDREAFF	TGTGCCAGCAGCTTAGTCCAGGACAGGGAGGCTTTCTTT
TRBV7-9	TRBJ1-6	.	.	CASSLQAGDNSPLHF	TGTGCCAGCAGCTTACAAGCAGGGGATAATTCACCCCTCCACTTT
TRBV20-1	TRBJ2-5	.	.	CSASDPPGETQYF	TGCAGTGCTAGTGACCCGCCAGGGGAGACCCAGTACTTC
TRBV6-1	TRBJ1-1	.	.	CASSEALRGMNTEAFF	TGTGCCAGCAGTGAAGCCCTTCGAGGAATGAACACTGAAGCTTTCTTT
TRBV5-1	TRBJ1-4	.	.	CASSPGGLGPVRGEKLFF	TGCGCCAGCAGCCCCGGGGGGTTAGGTCCAGTGAGGGGTGAAAAACTGTTTTTT
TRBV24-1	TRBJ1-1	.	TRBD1	CATSDSGRGEAFF	TGTGCCACCAGTGATTCGGGCAGGGGGGAAGCTTTCTTT
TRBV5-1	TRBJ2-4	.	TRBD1	CASSFGTGSINIQYF	TGCGCCAGCAGCTTCGGGACAGGATCAATAAACATTCAGTACTTC
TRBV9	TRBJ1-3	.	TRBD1	CASGLTGAGNTIYF	TGTGCCAGCGGGTTGACAGGGGCTGGAAACACCATATATTTT
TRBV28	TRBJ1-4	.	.	CAIGSGMNNEKLFF	TGTGCCATCGGGTCAGGGATGAATAATGAAAAACTGTTTTTT
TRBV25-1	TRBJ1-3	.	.	CASSEFNRDGNTIYF	TGTGCCAGCAGTGAATTCAACAGGGATGGAAACACCATATATTTT
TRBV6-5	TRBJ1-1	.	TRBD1	CASSKRGRGGTEAFF	TGTGCCAGCAGTAAGAGGGGGCGCGGGGGGACTGAAGCTTTCTTT
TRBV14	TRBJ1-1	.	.	CASSQAFNTEAFF	TGTGCCAGCAGCCAAGCCTTTAATACTGAAGCTTTCTTT
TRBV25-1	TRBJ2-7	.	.	CASSGTGYEQYF	TGTGCCAGCAGTGGAACGGGCTACGAGCAGTACTTC
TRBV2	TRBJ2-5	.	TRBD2	CASSGLAGIQETQYF	TGTGCCAGCAGTGGACTAGCGGGGATCCAAGAGACCCAGTACTTC
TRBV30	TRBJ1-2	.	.	CAWTPGGYGYTF	TGTGCCTGGACCCCGGGGGGCTATGGCTACACCTTC
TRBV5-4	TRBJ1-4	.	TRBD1	CASSLQGDEKLFF	TGTGCCAGCAGCTTACAGGGGGACGAAAAACTGTTTTTT
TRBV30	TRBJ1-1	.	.	CAWSDHRDTEAFF	TGTGCCTGGAGTGATCACAGGGACACTGAAGCTTTCTTT
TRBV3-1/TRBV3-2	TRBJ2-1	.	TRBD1	CASSRSTGGVEQFF	TGTGCCAGCAGCCGTTCGACAGGGGGCGTTGAGCAGTTCTTC
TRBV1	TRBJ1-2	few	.	CTSSQVQGAPNYGYTF	TGCACCAGCAGCCAAGTCCAGGGGGCGCCAAACTATGGCTACACCTTC
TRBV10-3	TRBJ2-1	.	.	CAISESSGHEQFF	TGTGCCATCAGTGAGTCCTCAGGGCATGAGCAGTTCTTC
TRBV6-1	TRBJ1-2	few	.	CASSEAGGGRGYTF	TGTGCCAGCAGTGAAGCGGGCGGGGGTCGCGGCTACACCTTC
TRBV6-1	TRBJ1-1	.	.	CASSETRRTEAFF	TGTGCCAGCAGTGAGACCCGCAGGACTGAAGCTTTCTTT
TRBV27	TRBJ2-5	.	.	CASSLSGARGRGETQYF	TGTGCCAGCAGTTTATCAGGGGCGAGGGGGCGGGGTGAGACCCAGTACTTC
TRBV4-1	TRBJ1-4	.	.	CASSHASDSEKLFF	TGCGCCAGCAGCCACGCATCTGACAGCGAAAAACTGTTTTTT
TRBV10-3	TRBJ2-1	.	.	CAISSGQIKDYNEQFF	TGTGCCATCAGTTCCGGACAGATTAAGGACTACAATGAGCAGTTCTTC
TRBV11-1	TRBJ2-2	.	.	CASSLVTLRNTGELFF	TGTGCCAGCAGCTTAGTAACTTTGCGGAACACCGGGGAGCTGTTTTTT
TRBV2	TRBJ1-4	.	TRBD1	CASSTGTGDEKLFF	TGTGCCAGCAGTACCGGGACAGGGGATGAAAAACTGTTTTTT
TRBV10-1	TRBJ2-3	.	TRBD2	CASSDRGEFGTRNADTQYF	TGCGCCAGCAGTGACAGGGGAGAGTTCGGGACTAGGAACGCAGATACGCAGTATTTT
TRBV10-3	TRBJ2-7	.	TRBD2	CAISEPLTSGGPYEQYF	TGTGCCATCAGTGAGCCTCTGACTAGCGGGGGGCCATACGAGCAGTACTTC
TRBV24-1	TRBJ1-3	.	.	CATSDYRDLGNTIYF	TGTGCCACCAGTGACTACAGGGATCTTGGGAACACCATATATTTT
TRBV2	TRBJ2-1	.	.	CASSSSIPTAHNEQFF	TGTGCCAGCAGCTCGTCAATCCCGACAGCCCACAATGAGCAGTTCTTC